Shown below are 9 T cell receptor beta chains from a single sample sequenced in a study of blood T cell repertoires in COVID-19 (dated by TCRdb to about 2020). Library preparation employed the immunoSEQ multiplex PCR assay. TCRdb re-hosts the immuneACCESS table, in-frame sequences only. Its copies lack some clones; in the studies checked, an unresolved V gene accounts for under half of them, and the cause for the rest is not known. This sample is represented by fewer than 200,000 clones; 82% of them were singletons. The top ten hold 4% to 6.5% of the sample. The sample consisted of PBMCs or T cells enriched from blood (not recorded which). These receptors all stem from a woman in her fifties or sixties with acute COVID-19.

The chain uses TRBV6-5 and TRBJ1-1, with D possibly matching TRBD1 (5 bases). Germline values: CDR1 MNHEY, CDR2 SVGAGI. Between the trimmed V and J ends, which lost 0 bases and 2 bases, there was a span of 10 bases. The CDR3 covers 15 residues. Here the CDR3 DNA reads TGTGCCAGCAGTTACTCGGGGCAGAAAAACACTGAAGCTTTCTTT. It yields the protein CASSYSGQKNTEAFF.

This clone is labeled as medium-sized. V gene TRBV7-2 combines with J gene TRBJ1-5; 9 bases line up with TRBD1. CDR3 length equals 15 residues. Germline lookup yields CDR1 SGHTA and CDR2 FQGNSA. Trimming cost V 3 bases and J 5 bases; bases outside gene matches: 5. The CDR3 is CASSFPGQGDQPQHF. The CDR3 DNA follows: TGTGCCAGCAGCTTTCCGGGACAGGGTGATCAGCCCCAGCATTTT.

The V gene is TRBV6-2 or TRBV6-3, the J gene TRBJ2-1; 8 bases map to TRBD2. Unmatched junction bases numbered 10, after V lost 2 bases and J lost 1 base. Germline V gene lookup returns CDR1 MNHEY and CDR2 SVGEGT. The CDR3 sequence is 18 residues long. The CDR3 sequence is CASSYSLAGSRSYNEQFF. The DNA for the CDR3 is TGTGCCAGCAGTTACAGCCTAGCGGGCAGTAGATCCTACAATGAGCAGTTCTTC.

As for this clone: At one end, the junction sequence differs from germline, possibly due to a read error. This chain uses TRBV7-8 with TRBJ1-4, with D perhaps matching TRBD1 (6 bases). The germline gives CDR1 SGHVS, CDR2 FQNEAQ. This CDR3 has 16 amino acids. For the CDR3, the DNA is TGTGCCAGCAGCTTATGGCGCAGGGGAACTGATGAAAAACTGTTTTTT. It encodes CASSLWRRGTDEKLFF.

This clone has only a few counts. The genes are TRBV7-6 and TRBJ2-1; D is uncertain. Trimming took 5 bases from V and 8 from J, leaving 10 bases between them. The CDR3 contains 12 residues. Per germline, CDR1 SGHVS and CDR2 FNYEAQ. The CDR3 coding sequence is TGTGCCAGCAGCCTAAACTCGGATGAGCAGTTCTTC. This encodes CASSLNSDEQFF. The entire variable domain, with the rest obtained from reference TRBV7-6 and TRBJ2-1, is as follows: GAGVSQSPRYKVTKRGQDVALRCDPISGHVSLYWYRQALGQGPEFLTYFNYEAQQDKSGLPNDRFSAERPEGSISTLTIQRTEQRDSAMYRCASSLNSDEQFFGPGTRLTVL.

The V call is TRBV3-1 (or the pseudogene TRBV3-2), the J call TRBJ1-2, with 7 bases fitting TRBD1. The ends lost 2 bases at V and 7 bases at J; junction bases unmatched: 7. Germline loops: CDR1 LGHDT, CDR2 YNNKEL (reference sequence). The CDR3 contains 14 residues. The CDR3 reads CASSQFEGAGGYTF. The CDR3 nucleotides are TGTGCCAGCAGCCAATTTGAGGGGGCAGGTGGCTACACCTTC.

The chain couples TRBV19 to TRBJ1-4, with a weak D call TRBD1 (5 bases). The CDR3 loop spans 15 amino acids. Between the trimmed V and J ends, which lost 3 bases and 11 bases, there was a span of 19 bases. Germline assignment: CDR1 LNHDA and CDR2 SQIVND (reference sequence). The CDR3 loop reads CASSIGDSVSSKLFF. The CDR3 nucleotides are TGTGCCAGTAGTATCGGGGACTCCGTTTCTTCGAAACTGTTTTTT.

The chain links TRBV12-5 to TRBJ1-2; D not certain. Germline V gene data show CDR1 as LGHNT and CDR2 as FRNRAP. V was shortened by 0 bases and J by 8 bases, with 19 bases between the two germline ends. The CDR3 is 16 residues long. CDR3 bases: TGTGCTAGTGGTTTGGTAATAAAGTCTACGTCTGTGGGCTACACCTTC. It codes for CASGLVIKSTSVGYTF.

The chain couples TRBV5-1 to TRBJ2-3; D is undetermined. CDR3 size: 14 residues. CDR1 and CDR2 from the germline V gene are SGHRS and YFSETQ. Trimming left V 1 base short and J 2 bases short, with 8 bases between. This CDR3 is CASSLFVLTDTQYF. DNA of the CDR3: TGCGCCAGCAGCTTGTTTGTCCTCACAGATACGCAGTATTTT.